This T cell receptor beta chain was identified during a study of regulatory T cells in long-lasting Graves disease (dated by TCRdb to the early 2020s). With respect to the entire study: Persistent Graves' disease was defined as antithyroid drug treatment for over 5 years with persistently positive TSH receptor autoantibodies. Patients with persistent Graves' disease were compared with patients with newly diagnosed Graves' disease using TCR sequencing and RNA sequencing of peripheral blood. The study took place in China and was registered as a clinical trial. A total of roughly 35 samples underwent TCR sequencing: some 13 from persistent and roughly 20 from newly diagnosed Graves' disease patients. Antithyroid drugs had been taken for 8.5 to 12 years on average by persistent Graves' disease patients in the clinical cohort. Study-wide conclusions, independent of this receptor: Because the primary lesion, thyroid tissue, could not be accessed, the study looked at peripheral blood alone. Compared with newly diagnosed patients, persistent Graves' disease patients had lower TCR Shannon entropy and fewer highly expanded clones, which suggests clonal expansion. TRBV28, TRBJ1-2 and TRBJ2-5 were preferentially used in persistent disease, while TRBV20-1 and TRBJ2-1 were favored in newly diagnosed disease. More public clonotypes were shared among persistent patients (around 3,000) than among newly diagnosed patients (under 1,000). Only the TCR beta chain was sequenced and analyzed. The authors acknowledged the small sample size as a limitation that may reduce accuracy.

The library was prepared using multiplex PCR. The sample was run on an Illumina HiSeq 4000. iRepertoire HTBI primers and Arm-PCR amplification of CDR3 regions were used to construct TCR beta libraries. PCR products were gel purified before sequencing. Regarding the original processing steps: Across samples, roughly 60 TRBV and roughly 15 TRBJ segments were identified and used for gene usage analysis of CDR3 amino acid clonotypes. COPE and FqMerger were used to merge filtered high-quality paired reads into contigs. Contigs were aligned with BLAST to IMGT TRBV, TRBD and TRBJ reference genes, and CDR3 was defined per IMGT. Any clonotype with a frequency above 0.1% was classified as a highly expanded clone. Repertoire diversity was measured by Shannon entropy, and V-J evenness by the Gini coefficient. A clonotype was considered public if more than one individual shared it. TCRdb trimmed the raw reads at Q25, called clones with MiXCR and kept productive beta chains. Every CDR3 protein is listed once, alongside the most common genes and DNA of its rows. Here the V and J calls rest on TCRdb's processing, not on the authors' analysis. Here the sample has about 290,000 distinct CDR3 sequences; under 25% occur a single time. Of the sample, more than 50% is held by the ten largest clones.

In the paper's terms, the time point label means: persistent/refractory GD, antithyroid drugs over 5 years with positive TRAb. For both TCR sequencing and RNA sequencing, RNA was extracted from PBMCs using TRIzol. The diagnosis of Graves' disease was made according to American Thyroid Association guidelines. The patients came from an endocrinology department in Xi'an, China. From each patient, around 9 milliliters of peripheral blood was collected into an EDTA anticoagulant tube. Ficoll Paque Plus density gradient separation was used to isolate PBMCs, and no additional T cell sorting was done. An Agilent 2100 Bioanalyzer and agarose gel were used to check RNA quality, and a NanoDrop 2000 was used to measure RNA concentration. The germline V gene (reference sequence) supplies CDR1 LNHDA and CDR2 SQIVND. The trim is 9 bases for V and 3 bases for J, with a gap of 15 bases between the germline ends. The CDR3 covers 14 residues, taking in both the cysteine and the phenylalanine. CDR3 DNA is the only sequence kept; it has 42 bases, read in frame from the first base.

Comments on this clonotype: Its binding antigen is unknown. No clone much larger than this one lies a single base away; base qualities are absent.

This receptor was taken from a female donor with Graves disease. The input for sequencing was peripheral blood mononuclear cells (PBMCs), taken when the disease was refractory, from a patient treated with antithyroid drugs. The sequence links TRBV19 to TRBJ2-1; a tentative D call is TRBD2 (6 bases match). CDR3 sequence: CASPGARFYNEQFF. The bases are TGTGCCAGCCCGGGAGCGCGGTTCTACAATGAGCAGTTCTTC.